Below, 3 T cell receptor beta chains from the same sample are listed, as sequenced in a study of T-cell memory formation after mild COVID-19 (dated by TCRdb to about 2021). Preparation of the library involved 5' RACE. For sequencing, an Illumina NovaSeq 6000 was employed. TCRdb reworked the public reads: Q25 trimming with fastp, MiXCR clone assembly, productive beta chains retained. Merged by CDR3 protein, the rows form single entries marked with the most common genes and DNA. This sample lists 350,000 to 500,000 distinct CDR3 sequences; roughly 18% were detected once. The top ten hold 20% to 25% of the sample. The sample was PBMCs or a T cell subset sorted from them (not recorded which). Receptors originate from a man aged 18-30 years who had mild COVID-19 (a few samples of this study predate the infection). The sample titles of this study are shuffled in the database, so cell type and time point are left out; the donor was told from shared clones.

This clonotype was picked up a small number of times. The chain carries TRBV7-9 and TRBJ1-4; the D gene is possibly TRBD1 (5 bases). CDR1 SEHNR and CDR2 FQNEAQ come from the germline V gene (reference sequence). V lost 1 base and J 5 bases, leaving 14 bases between the germline ends. This CDR3 has 16 residues. CDR3 amino acids: CASSLVVGRENEKLFF. DNA for the CDR3: TGTGCCAGCAGCTTAGTAGTCGGCAGGGAGAATGAAAAACTGTTTTTT.

The genes are TRBV7-9 and TRBJ1-4; possibly TRBD1 for D (6 bases). This CDR3 is built from 15 residues. The V gene's germline CDR1 is SEHNR and CDR2 FQNEAQ (reference sequence). Trimming left V 4 bases short and J 5 bases short, with 14 bases between. The CDR3 DNA follows: TGTGCCAGCAGCTACTCCCCCACAGGGAATGAAAAACTGTTTTTT. Its protein is CASSYSPTGNEKLFF.

The genes are TRBV2 and TRBJ1-2; the match to TRBD1 covers 11 bases. Per germline, CDR1 SNHLY and CDR2 FYNNEI. The junction had 12 bases not matched to a gene; V was cut back by 11 bases and J by 7 bases. The CDR3 extends over 14 amino acids. CDR3 loop: CASLFGQGARGYTF. The CDR3 coding sequence is TGTGCCTCCCTATTTGGACAGGGGGCGCGTGGCTACACCTTC. Full variable domain (outside the CDR3, taken from reference TRBV2 and TRBJ1-2): EPEVTQTPSHQVTQMGQEVILRCVPISNHLYFYWYRQILGQKVEFLVSFYNNEISEKSEIFDDQFSVERPDGSNFTLKIRSTKLEDSAMYFCASLFGQGARGYTFGSGTRLTVV.